This TCR beta chain was identified in a study of blood T cell repertoires in COVID-19. As for the study in general: The samples span acute and convalescent COVID-19 from the United States, Italy and Spain. PBMCs, B-cell-depleted T cells, or T cells provided the cDNA or gDNA that made up the material.

V lost 5 bases, J lost 6 bases, and 5 bases stayed unmatched. This CDR3 region has 14 residues. Per germline, CDR1 SGHNT and CDR2 YENEEA. Libraries were prepared by immunoSEQ multiplex PCR; TCRdb keeps only in-frame clonotypes and omits some of them. The sample has around 140,000 clones, 70% to 90% seen once. Adults between roughly 18 and 90 years of age took part from fewer than 30 US areas. Grouping used clinical history reported by participants in a survey and questionnaire. The sample taken for sequencing was PBMCs or T cells enriched from blood (not recorded which). The origin of this receptor is a woman aged 45 to 65 with acute COVID-19. The chain combines TRBV11-3 with TRBJ1-4, with TRBD1 identical over 8 bases. The DNA for the CDR3 is TGTGCCAGCAGCCTCGGACAGGGTGATGAAAAACTGTTTTTT. Encoded protein: CASSLGQGDEKLFF.